The 5 T cell receptor beta chains given below trace back to one sample, sequenced in a study of blood T cell repertoires in COVID-19. The method was immunoSEQ multiplex PCR; TCRdb's version includes in-frame clones alone and lacks a portion of them. The sample holds 380,000 or so clones, roughly 80% seen once. The sample consisted of peripheral blood. The receptor source for this set is a human donor with acute or convalescent COVID-19. The donor label of this sample is uncertain.

V is TRBV7-9 and J is TRBJ1-5; TRBD1 might be the D (6 bases). Germline CDR1 reads SEHNR; CDR2 reads FQNEAQ (reference sequence). The CDR3 loop spans 13 amino acids. V was shortened by 7 bases and J by 5 bases, with 12 bases between the two germline ends. The CDR3 is CASTLTGDQPQHF. Written as DNA, the CDR3 is TGTGCCAGCACTCTGACAGGAGATCAGCCCCAGCATTTT.

The chain couples TRBV11-3 to TRBJ2-1; tentatively, D is TRBD2 (5 bases). The CDR3 covers 16 residues. Trimming pared 1 base from V and 2 bases from J, leaving 12 bases between. The V gene's germline CDR1 is SGHNT and CDR2 YENEEA. CDR3 amino acids: CASSLGGRMAYNEQFF. The CDR3 coding sequence is TGTGCCAGCAGCTTAGGAGGGAGAATGGCCTACAATGAGCAGTTCTTC.

Concerning this clone itself: The same CDR3 arises from other DNA sequences in this sample as well. V and J are TRBV2 and TRBJ1-2, with D perhaps TRBD1 (5 bases). Trimming left V 3 bases short and J 4 bases short, with 9 bases between. The CDR3 length is 13 residues. CDR1 is SNHLY and CDR2 is FYNNEI in the germline V gene. The CDR3 DNA reads as TGTGCCAGCAGTGAGGAACAGGTCTATGGCTACACCTTC. Translated: CASSEEQVYGYTF.

The chain has TRBV5-1 and TRBJ1-2; 7 nucleotides align to TRBD1. The J segment lost 4 bases and the V segment lost 3 bases, leaving 9 bases of the junction unmatched. Per germline, CDR1 SGHRS and CDR2 YFSETQ. CDR3 length: 15 amino acids. CDR3 protein: CASSSQGQPRYGYTF. CDR3 bases: TGCGCCAGCAGCTCCCAGGGACAGCCCCGCTATGGCTACACCTTC.

The V call is TRBV30, the J call TRBJ2-1, with D unclear. The CDR3 totals 14 residues. Germline V CDR1 and CDR2: GTSNPN, SVGIG (reference sequence). V dropped 0 bases and J dropped 4 bases, with 10 bases sitting between them. CDR3 sequence: CAWSVRPRYNEQFF. The CDR3 bases are TGTGCCTGGAGTGTACGCCCTCGGTACAATGAGCAGTTCTTC.